This entry lists 23 T cell receptor beta chains sequenced from one sample in a study of blood T cell repertoires in COVID-19. Here immunoSEQ multiplex PCR was the method, and the copy in TCRdb shows in-frame clones only, minus some. The table records under 200,000 clones, 70% to 90% of them present only once. The source material was peripheral blood. These receptors came from a woman aged 55-75 years with COVID-19, enrolled during active disease.

The chain recombines TRBV4-3 with TRBJ2-1, with 8 positions matching TRBD2. This CDR3 region has 15 residues. The V gene end was trimmed by 0 bases and the J gene end by 3 bases; junction bases not matched to a gene: 1. The germline gives CDR1 LGHNA, CDR2 YSLEER. In DNA, the CDR3 is TGCGCCAGCAGCCAAGAAAGCGGGGGCTACAATGAGCAGTTCTTC. Protein product: CASSQESGGYNEQFF.

To note about this clone: At one of its ends the junction is not consistent with the germline gene, which may arise from a read error. The chain employs TRBV7-7 and TRBJ2-1, with 11 bases identical to TRBD2. CDR3 length: 15 amino acids. The germline CDR1 and CDR2 sequences are SSHAT and FNYEAQ (reference sequence). CDR3 bases: TGTGCTAGCAGCGGAACGGGACTAGCGGACAATGAGCAGTTCTTC. This gives the protein CASSGTGLADNEQFF.

This clone has more than one count but fewer than ten. The J gene is TRBJ2-7, the V gene TRBV5-1; D gene ambiguous. CDR1 is SGHRS, CDR2 YFSETQ, per germline. This CDR3 has 13 amino acids. With 1 base removed from V and 4 bases from J, the gap between germline ends came to 9 bases. The CDR3 spells CASSLPPAYEQYF. The CDR3 DNA follows: TGCGCCAGCAGCTTGCCGCCAGCGTACGAGCAGTACTTC.

The chain joins TRBV3-1 (or the pseudogene TRBV3-2) to TRBJ2-3; D is perhaps TRBD2 (6 bases). This CDR3 comprises 14 residues. Germline CDR1 is LGHDT and CDR2 is YNNKEL (reference sequence). The germline V and J ends were trimmed by 6 bases and 4 bases, with 14 bases remaining between them. CDR3 residues: CASRRDRGADTQYF. The DNA for the CDR3 is TGTGCCAGCAGAAGGGACCGCGGGGCAGATACGCAGTATTTT.

The V gene is TRBV6-4, the J gene TRBJ2-2; 7 nucleotides line up with TRBD2. CDR3 length: 15 residues. CDR1 is MRHNA, CDR2 SNTAGT, per germline. The V segment lost 4 bases and the J segment 5 bases; nucleotides outside the gene matches: 7. The CDR3, as DNA: TGTGCCAGCAGTGCCCTTAGCGGGCCGACCGGGGAGCTGTTTTTT. It yields the protein CASSALSGPTGELFF.

The chain has TRBV18 and TRBJ2-3, with 9 positions matching TRBD2. In germline, CDR1 is KGHSH, CDR2 LQKENI. V lost 4 bases, J lost 8 bases, and 16 bases stayed unmatched. This CDR3 region has 17 residues. CDR3 sequence (DNA): TGTGCCAGCTCACTCAGACTAGCGGAGGGGCGAAATGGTACGCAGTATTTT. Protein sequence: CASSLRLAEGRNGTQYF.

This clone was seen only a few times. V and J are TRBV3-1 (or the pseudogene TRBV3-2) and TRBJ2-7, with no clear D. Trimming shortened V by 5 bases and J by 4 bases, and 9 bases separated the two germline ends. The CDR3 extends over 12 amino acids. Germline V gene sequence: CDR1 LGHDT, CDR2 YNNKEL (reference sequence). The CDR3 DNA reads TGTGCCAGCAGCAGACAATTTTACGAGCAGTACTTC. It encodes CASSRQFYEQYF.

The rearrangement uses TRBV14 and TRBJ2-7, with 8 bases that match TRBD1. The CDR3 has 14 residues. From germline, CDR1 is SGHDN and CDR2 FVKESK. Trimming cost V 4 bases and J 1 base; bases outside gene matches: 3. CDR3 residues: CASSRQGTSYEQYF. CDR3 DNA: TGTGCCAGCAGCCGACAGGGGACATCCTACGAGCAGTACTTC.

This clone appeared once. This chain joins TRBV2 and TRBJ2-7; 8 bases agree with TRBD1. With 7 bases clipped from V and 4 bases from J, the junction kept 9 bases outside the gene matches. CDR3 length equals 14 residues. The germline V gene has CDR1 SNHLY and CDR2 FYNNEI. The CDR3 protein is CASIRVDRAYEQYF. CDR3 sequence (DNA): TGTGCCAGCATTAGAGTGGACAGGGCTTACGAGCAGTACTTC.

The gene calls are TRBV30 and TRBJ1-6; a possible D gene is TRBD1 (6 bases). Trimming cost V 0 bases and J 3 bases, with 12 bases left between them. CDR3 length equals 16 residues. Looked up from germline, CDR1 is GTSNPN and CDR2 is SVGIG (reference sequence). Written as DNA, the CDR3 is TGTGCCTGGAGTGTAAGGGGGGGCTACTATAATTCACCCCTCCACTTT. Translating it yields CAWSVRGGYYNSPLHF. Filled out from reference TRBV30 and TRBJ1-6, the complete variable domain reads SQTIHQWPATLVQPVGSPLSLECTVEGTSNPNLYWYRQAAGRGLQLLFYSVGIGQISSEVPQNLSASRPQDRQFILSSKKLLLSDSGFYLCAWSVRGGYYNSPLHFGNGTRLTVT.

This chain links TRBV7-2 with TRBJ1-6, with 8 bases that match TRBD1. Germline V gene sequence: CDR1 SGHTA, CDR2 FQGNSA. Trimming cost V 1 base and J 10 bases; bases outside gene matches: 6. The CDR3 is made up of 15 amino acids. CDR3 sequence: CASSLGTGIVSPLHF. CDR3 nucleotides: TGTGCCAGCAGCTTAGGGACAGGGATCGTGTCACCCCTCCACTTT.

This clone appeared a few times. The sample has other DNA sequences that encode this CDR3 too. V and J are TRBV24-1 and TRBJ1-5; 11 nucleotides agree with TRBD1. CDR3 size: 16 residues. Germline CDR1 and CDR2: KGHDR and SFDVKD. The ends lost 3 bases at V and 3 bases at J; junction bases unmatched: 3. The CDR3 DNA sequence: TGTGCCACCAGTGATCCGGGACAGGGGGACAATCAGCCCCAGCATTTT. Translated: CATSDPGQGDNQPQHF.

In DNA, the CDR3 is TGTGCCAGTAGCCTGGGGGGGCTGGATAATTCACCCCTCCACTTT. This encodes CASSLGGLDNSPLHF. This chain links TRBV19 with TRBJ1-6; D perhaps matches TRBD1 (6 bases). The V end lost 6 bases, the J end lost 5 bases, and 14 bases lay between the germline ends. Germline-derived CDR1 and CDR2 are LNHDA and SQIVND (reference sequence). The CDR3 runs 15 residues.

This rearrangement joins TRBV12-3 or TRBV12-4 to TRBJ2-2; weak D call: TRBD1 (6 bases). The V and J ends lost 6 bases and 5 bases respectively, with 10 bases between them. The CDR3 contains 13 residues. The CDR3 reads CASSPTGTGELFF. The CDR3 bases are TGTGCCAGCAGCCCAACAGGGACCGGGGAGCTGTTTTTT.

The chain employs TRBV6-5 and TRBJ2-7, with 7 nucleotides matching TRBD1. V lost 11 bases to trimming and J lost 1 base; unmatched junction nucleotides: 14. From germline, CDR1 is MNHEY and CDR2 SVGAGI. This CDR3 has 15 amino acids. The CDR3 loop is CAGGRSRQGSYEQYF. DNA for the CDR3: TGTGCCGGGGGAAGGTCGAGACAGGGTTCCTACGAGCAGTACTTC.

The V and J genes are TRBV5-1 and TRBJ1-6, with TRBD1 matching over 7 bases. The CDR3 length is 15 residues. CDR1 and CDR2 (germline): SGHRS, YFSETQ. V shed 5 bases and J 5 bases; nucleotides not matched to a gene: 7. CDR3: CASRSTGTDNSPLHF. CDR3 nucleotide sequence: TGCGCCAGCAGGTCTACCGGGACAGATAATTCACCCCTCCACTTT.

This clone was found once. This chain connects TRBV19 to TRBJ1-4, with 10 bases identical to TRBD1. J was trimmed by 7 bases and V by 6 bases; bases with no gene match: 5. This CDR3 region has 14 residues. In germline, CDR1 is LNHDA, CDR2 SQIVND (reference sequence). The CDR3 DNA reads TGTGCCAGTAGGGAGACAGGGGGCGTTGAAAAACTGTTTTTT. Its translation is CASRETGGVEKLFF. Based on the CDR3 plus reference TRBV19 and TRBJ1-4, the full variable domain is DGGITQSPKYLFRKEGQNVTLSCEQNLNHDAMYWYRQDPGQGLRLIYYSQIVNDFQKGDIAEGYSVSREKKESFPLTVTSAQKNPTAFYLCASRETGGVEKLFFGSGTQLSVL.

This sequence joins TRBV3-1 (or the pseudogene TRBV3-2) and TRBJ2-7; a weak D match, TRBD2 (5 bases). The length of the CDR3 is 15 residues. Germline CDR1 is LGHDT and CDR2 is YNNKEL (reference sequence). V was shortened by 2 bases and J by 2 bases, with 13 bases between the two germline ends. The CDR3, as DNA: TGTGCCAGCAGCCAATATCCGGGGTCAACCTACGAGCAGTACTTC. This sequence encodes CASSQYPGSTYEQYF.

This clone was counted a single time. The J gene is TRBJ1-2, the V gene TRBV2; 12 nucleotides agree with TRBD1. Germline V gene data show CDR1 as SNHLY and CDR2 as FYNNEI. This CDR3 contains 18 residues. V gave up 4 bases and J gave up 0 bases; unmatched junction bases: 9. CDR3 bases: TGTGCCAGCAGTGGAGTAACAGGGACAGGGGGCTCTAACTATGGCTACACCTTC. Encoded protein: CASSGVTGTGGSNYGYTF.

The chain is built from TRBV6-5 and TRBJ1-6; no clear D gene. Trimming removed 6 bases from V and 14 bases from J, with 23 bases in between. The germline V gene has CDR1 MNHEY and CDR2 SVGAGI. The CDR3 loop spans 15 amino acids. The CDR3 sequence is CASSHDTASPGSLHF. For the CDR3, the DNA is TGTGCCAGCAGCCACGATACGGCTTCTCCGGGGTCCCTCCACTTT.

The chain joins TRBV30 to TRBJ1-1; D gene ambiguous. The CDR3 covers 14 residues. V lost 2 bases and J 2 bases, leaving 12 bases between the germline ends. Germline V gene lookup returns CDR1 GTSNPN and CDR2 SVGIG (reference sequence). The CDR3 DNA is TGTGCCTGGAGTACGCCACGAGCTAACACTGAAGCTTTCTTT. Protein: CAWSTPRANTEAFF.

The V call is TRBV9, the J call TRBJ1-3; TRBD1 matches at 10 bases. Germline CDR1 SGDLS, CDR2 YYNGEE. The ends lost 5 bases at V and 8 bases at J; junction bases unmatched: 19. The CDR3 runs 18 residues. The CDR3 here is CASSKTTMGGQGQDTIYF. CDR3 bases: TGTGCCAGCAGTAAAACCACCATGGGGGGACAGGGGCAGGACACCATATATTTT.

The chain joins TRBV7-9 to TRBJ1-6; D call uncertain. CDR3 size: 16 residues. Per the germline V gene, CDR1 is SEHNR and CDR2 is FQNEAQ (reference sequence). V gave up 4 bases and J gave up 9 bases, with 19 bases separating them. CDR3 in amino acids: CASSYLTRCGRSPLHF. Here the CDR3 DNA reads TGTGCCAGCAGCTACTTGACAAGGTGTGGGCGTTCACCCCTCCACTTT.